The rows below give T cell receptor beta chains drawn from one sample of a study of cytomegalovirus exposure and HLA in healthy donors. Repertoires were generated with immunoSEQ multiplex PCR, while TCRdb's copy carries only in-frame clones and drops some. The table lists 90,000 to 100,000 clones, 74% of them singletons. Specimen: PBMCs. The receptors stem from a male donor in good health and CMV-seronegative. The CDR3 runs from the conserved cysteine through the conserved F or W. Fields, in order: CDR3 length, J gene, D gene, clone size, V gene, CDR3 DNA, CDR3 protein. A D gene is named only where the DNA matches it firmly. Not all rows give a size; the values are once, few, many and, for expanded clones, a class.

length: 16; J: TRBJ2-1; D: TRBD2; size: .; V: TRBV7-2; DNA: TGTGCCAGCAGCTTTGCCGGGACTAGCGGAACCAATGAGCAGTTCTTC; CDR3: CASSFAGTSGTNEQFF
length: 14; J: TRBJ1-4; D: TRBD1; size: few; V: TRBV27; DNA: TGTGCCAGCAGTTTATCGAACGCAGGGGGAAAACTGTTTTTT; CDR3: CASSLSNAGGKLFF
length: 13; J: TRBJ1-4; D: .; size: .; V: TRBV4-1; DNA: TGCGCCAGCAGCCAAGAGTTGGGACAATGGGTGTTTTTT; CDR3: CASSQELGQWVFF
length: 16; J: TRBJ2-3; D: .; size: .; V: TRBV2; DNA: TGTGCCAGCAGTGGGGGCCTAACCTTCCCCACAGATACGCAGTATTTT; CDR3: CASSGGLTFPTDTQYF
length: 16; J: TRBJ1-4; D: TRBD1; size: few; V: TRBV9; DNA: TGTGCCAGCAGCGTAGCAGGGGGAAGGGCTAATGAAAAACTGTTTTTT; CDR3: CASSVAGGRANEKLFF
length: 13; J: TRBJ1-5; D: TRBD1; size: .; V: TRBV29-1; DNA: TGCAGCGTTGAGACAGGGAGCAATCAGCCCCAGCATTTT; CDR3: CSVETGSNQPQHF
length: 16; J: TRBJ2-7; D: TRBD2; size: .; V: TRBV25-1; DNA: TGTGCCAGCAGTGAAACTGCGGGACTAGCGCTCTACGAGCAGTACTTC; CDR3: CASSETAGLALYEQYF
length: 15; J: TRBJ1-2; D: .; size: few; V: TRBV4-3; DNA: TGCGCCAGCAGCCCTGACGTAGGGGCCGTTTACAGCTACACCTTC; CDR3: CASSPDVGAVYSYTF
length: 15; J: TRBJ2-7; D: .; size: .; V: TRBV27; DNA: TGTGCCAGCAGCTCATACGGTAGTTCTACCTACGAGCAGTACTTC; CDR3: CASSSYGSSTYEQYF
length: 12; J: TRBJ1-2; D: .; size: .; V: TRBV6-1; DNA: TGTGCCAGCTCTGACAGTAACTATGGCTACACCTTC; CDR3: CASSDSNYGYTF
length: 11; J: TRBJ2-7; D: .; size: .; V: TRBV29-1; DNA: TGCAGCGTTAAAGGCGCCTACGAGCAGTACTTC; CDR3: CSVKGAYEQYF
length: 16; J: TRBJ2-7; D: TRBD2; size: .; V: TRBV6-6; DNA: TGTGCCAGCAGGACCTTCGGGGGAGGGAGCTCCTACGAGCAGTACTTC; CDR3: CASRTFGGGSSYEQYF
length: 16; J: TRBJ1-4; D: .; size: .; V: TRBV5-1; DNA: TGCGCCAGCAGCCCTGGCAGGTCTGTGTCTAATGAAAAACTGTTTTTT; CDR3: CASSPGRSVSNEKLFF
length: 15; J: TRBJ1-5; D: .; size: .; V: TRBV15; DNA: TGTGCCACCAGCAGAGTTCTGGGGGGTGATCAGCCCCAGCATTTT; CDR3: CATSRVLGGDQPQHF
length: 15; J: TRBJ2-3; D: TRBD2; size: .; V: TRBV6-5; DNA: TGTGCCAGCAGTTCCGGGAGGAGGGGCACAGATACGCAGTATTTT; CDR3: CASSSGRRGTDTQYF
length: 13; J: TRBJ2-1; D: .; size: .; V: TRBV6-1; DNA: TGTGCCAGCAGTGTGGACAGATACAATGAGCAGTTCTTC; CDR3: CASSVDRYNEQFF
length: 13; J: TRBJ2-7; D: .; size: .; V: TRBV5-6; DNA: TGTGCCAGCAGCTACCCTACCCTGTACGAGCAGTACTTC; CDR3: CASSYPTLYEQYF
length: 14; J: TRBJ1-1; D: .; size: once; V: TRBV18; DNA: TGTGCCATTATTACAACAGGGCTAAAGACTGAAGCTTTCTTT; CDR3: CAIITTGLKTEAFF
length: 16; J: TRBJ2-1; D: .; size: once; V: TRBV5-6; DNA: TGTGCCAGCAGCTTGGGGAGACAGGTAGGCTACAATGAGCAGTTCTTC; CDR3: CASSLGRQVGYNEQFF
length: 14; J: TRBJ1-5; D: .; size: .; V: TRBV19; DNA: TGTGCCAGTAGTGTTACAGGAGATAATCAGCCCCAGCATTTT; CDR3: CASSVTGDNQPQHF
length: 12; J: TRBJ1-2; D: TRBD1; size: .; V: TRBV28; DNA: TGTGCCAGCAGTTTACCTGGACAGGGTTACACCTTC; CDR3: CASSLPGQGYTF
length: 14; J: TRBJ2-5; D: .; size: .; V: TRBV2; DNA: TGTGCCAGCAGTGATCTCAACAGGCTGGAGACCCAGTACTTC; CDR3: CASSDLNRLETQYF
length: 13; J: TRBJ1-1; D: .; size: .; V: TRBV28; DNA: TGTGCCAGCAGTTTTGTGGTATTGAGTGAAGCTTTCTTT; CDR3: CASSFVVLSEAFF